This T cell receptor beta chain was retrieved from a study of T cell changes during pregnancy in multiple sclerosis (dated by TCRdb to 2018 to 2020). Describing the broader study: The study examined how the T cell repertoire changed over the course of pregnancy in women with multiple sclerosis.

From V the trimming removes 3 bases and from J it removes 6 bases, while the gene matches leave 13 bases of the junction unaccounted for. CDR1 and CDR2 (SGDLS, YYNGEE) derive from the germline V gene. The CDR3 spans 16 residues, from the cysteine through the phenylalanine. Only the CDR3 DNA stays, 48 bases, in frame from base 1. This clone has only one observation. This clone's antigen is unknown. No base-level quality is on record; no much larger clone is a single base apart. Library preparation employed the immunoSEQ multiplex PCR assay. TCRdb holds this immuneACCESS table with in-frame rearrangements only. Some clones are missing; in checked studies, unresolved V genes explain under half, and the rest has no known cause. The sample table records about 80,000 clones; over 85% of these occur just once. The leading ten clones occupy approximately 0.2% of the sample.

The V and J genes are TRBV9 and TRBJ2-3; 7 nucleotides in the junction match TRBD2. This receptor was taken from a female donor with multiple sclerosis, enrolled in a pregnancy study. The specimen was CD4+ T cells from peripheral blood mononuclear cells, collected before pregnancy. The nucleotide sequence reads as follows: TGTGCCAGCAGCGGGTCTCGGGGAGGGCCCGGGGATACGCAGTATTTT. Translation gives CASSGSRGGPGDTQYF.